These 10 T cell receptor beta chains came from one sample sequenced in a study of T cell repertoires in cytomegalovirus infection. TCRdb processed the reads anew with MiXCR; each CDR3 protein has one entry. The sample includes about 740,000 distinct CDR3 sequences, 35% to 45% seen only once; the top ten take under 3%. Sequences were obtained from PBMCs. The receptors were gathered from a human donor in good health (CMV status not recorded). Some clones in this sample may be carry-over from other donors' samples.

CDR3 loop: CAISEDSGRSYNSPLHF. The CDR3 nucleotides are TGTGCCATCAGTGAGGACTCCGGTAGGTCCTATAATTCACCCCTCCACTTT. The chain has TRBV10-3 and TRBJ1-6; D gene ambiguous. This CDR3 has 17 residues. V shed 2 bases and J shed 1 base, with 12 bases lying between them. The germline CDR1 and CDR2 sequences are ENHRY and SYGVKD.

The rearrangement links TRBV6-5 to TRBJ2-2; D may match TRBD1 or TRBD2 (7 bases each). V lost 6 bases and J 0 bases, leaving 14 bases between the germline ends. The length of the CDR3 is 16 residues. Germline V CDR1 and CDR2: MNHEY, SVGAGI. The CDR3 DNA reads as TGTGCCAGCAGGTCCCAGGGGGGGACGAACACCGGGGAGCTGTTTTTT. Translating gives CASRSQGGTNTGELFF.

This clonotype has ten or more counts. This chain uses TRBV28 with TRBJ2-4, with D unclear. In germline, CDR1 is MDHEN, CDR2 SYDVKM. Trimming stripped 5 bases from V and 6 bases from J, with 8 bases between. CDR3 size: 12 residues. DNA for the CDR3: TGTGCCAGCAGTCCCGACTCAAACATTCAGTACTTC. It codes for CASSPDSNIQYF.

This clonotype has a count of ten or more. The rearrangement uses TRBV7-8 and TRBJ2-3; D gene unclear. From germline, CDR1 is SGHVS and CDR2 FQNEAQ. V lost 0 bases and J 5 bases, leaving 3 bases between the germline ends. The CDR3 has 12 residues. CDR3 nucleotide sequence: TGTGCCAGCAGCTTAGCGGTAGATACGCAGTATTTT. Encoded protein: CASSLAVDTQYF.

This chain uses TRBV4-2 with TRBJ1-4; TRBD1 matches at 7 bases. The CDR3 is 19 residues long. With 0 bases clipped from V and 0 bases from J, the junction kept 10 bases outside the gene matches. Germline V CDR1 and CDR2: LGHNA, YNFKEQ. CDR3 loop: CASSQDGGGQEATNEKLFF. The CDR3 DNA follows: TGTGCCAGCAGCCAAGACGGCGGCGGACAGGAAGCAACTAATGAAAAACTGTTTTTT.

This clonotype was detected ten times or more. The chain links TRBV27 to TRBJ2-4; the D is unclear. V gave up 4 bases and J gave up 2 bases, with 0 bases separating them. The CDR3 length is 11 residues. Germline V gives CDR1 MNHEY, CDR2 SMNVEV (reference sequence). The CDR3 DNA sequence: TGTGCCAGCAGTTCCAAAAACATTCAGTACTTC. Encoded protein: CASSSKNIQYF.

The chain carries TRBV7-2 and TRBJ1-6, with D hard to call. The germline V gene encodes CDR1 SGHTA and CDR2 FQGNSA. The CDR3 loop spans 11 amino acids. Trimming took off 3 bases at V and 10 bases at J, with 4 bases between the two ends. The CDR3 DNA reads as TGTGCCAGCAGCTTTGAATCACCCCTCCACTTT. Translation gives CASSFESPLHF.

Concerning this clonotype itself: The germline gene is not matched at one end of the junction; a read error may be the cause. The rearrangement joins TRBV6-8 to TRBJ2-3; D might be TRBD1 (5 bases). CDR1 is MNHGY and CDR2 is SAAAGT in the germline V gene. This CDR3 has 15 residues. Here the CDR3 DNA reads TGTCCCAGCAGTTACGTTTTGGACAACACAGATACGCAGTATTTT. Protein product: CPSSYVLDNTDTQYF.

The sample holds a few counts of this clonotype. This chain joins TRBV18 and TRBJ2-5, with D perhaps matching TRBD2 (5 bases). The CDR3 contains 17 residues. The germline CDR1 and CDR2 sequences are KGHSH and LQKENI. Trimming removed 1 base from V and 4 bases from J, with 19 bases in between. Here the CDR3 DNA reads TGTGCCAGCTCACCACAGCGTGAGGGTACGACTGGAGAGACCCAGTACTTC. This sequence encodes CASSPQREGTTGETQYF.

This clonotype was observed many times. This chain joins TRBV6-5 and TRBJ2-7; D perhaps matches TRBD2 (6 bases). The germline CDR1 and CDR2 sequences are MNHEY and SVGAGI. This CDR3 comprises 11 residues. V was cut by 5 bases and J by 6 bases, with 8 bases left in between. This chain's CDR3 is CASSPGSEQYF. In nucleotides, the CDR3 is TGTGCCAGCAGTCCCGGGAGCGAGCAGTACTTC.